This TCR beta chain was retrieved from a study of T cell responses to AZD1222 COVID-19 vaccine. Whole-study findings and limits: Donors were largely white British and mainly female; clonal diversity was possibly underestimated.

With regard to this clone: Its antigen is unidentified.

The V gene end was trimmed by 6 bases and the J gene end by 5 bases; junction bases not matched to a gene: 8. Germline-derived CDR1 and CDR2 are MNHEY and SVGAGI. The CDR3 is 15 residues long. TCRdb's copy holds only in-frame clones and misses some; the assay was immunoSEQ multiplex PCR. The table lists about 110,000 clones, roughly nine tenths of them singletons. J is TRBJ2-5 and V is TRBV6-5; the match to TRBD2 covers 11 bases. This specimen was peripheral blood, taken on day 0 of MenACWY control vaccination. This TCR derives from an adult in good health. CDR3 residues: CASRHSGGAGETQYF. DNA for the CDR3: TGTGCCAGCAGACATAGCGGGGGGGCCGGGGAGACCCAGTACTTC.